This paragraph covers one T cell receptor (beta chain) sequence. Per the germline V gene, CDR1 is SGHNT and CDR2 is YENEEA. Losses at the gene ends were 1 base for V and 8 bases for J; bases not matched to a gene: 5. There are 15 residues in the CDR3. All enrollees were roughly 18 to 95 years old and from 20 to 30 US areas. Each participant's cohort was designated according to participant-reported clinical history. The entry originates in a study of blood T cell repertoires in COVID-19. Some clones are missing from TCRdb's copy, which holds only in-frame ones; the method was immunoSEQ multiplex PCR. The sample includes approximately 280,000 clones, 90% of them seen just once.

The origin of this receptor is a woman between 18 and 30 years old with acute COVID-19. The V call is TRBV11-3, the J call TRBJ2-1, with 10 bases that match TRBD2. Material for sequencing was PBMCs or T cells enriched from blood (not recorded which). This CDR3 is CASSLGSGRFDEQFF. In DNA form, the CDR3 reads TGTGCCAGCAGCTTAGGTAGCGGGAGGTTCGATGAGCAGTTCTTC.